These 8 T cell receptor beta chains were all obtained from the same sample, sequenced in a study of a mutant IDH1 vaccine in newly diagnosed glioma. Antigens of these TCRs are unknown. TCRdb's table, derived via immunoSEQ multiplex PCR, lists solely in-frame clones and lacks some. The table includes approximately 32,000 clones, about nine tenths detected once. Time point here: week 47, end of study. Every vaccine dose comprised 300 ug of mutant IDH1 20-mer peptide plus topical imiquimod. This material consisted of PBMCs, taken from a glioma patient whose treatment included an IDH1 peptide vaccine. These receptors came from a man between 40 and 49 years old with glioma.

The gene calls are TRBV19 and TRBJ1-4; D remains ambiguous. The germline gives CDR1 LNHDA, CDR2 SQIVND (reference sequence). Trimming took 4 bases from V and 8 from J, leaving 14 bases between them. The CDR3 contains 14 residues. CDR3 residues: CASSTISGSEKLFF. In nucleotides, the CDR3 is TGTGCCAGTAGTACGATCTCCGGGTCAGAAAAACTGTTTTTT.

As DNA, the CDR3 is TGTGCCAGCAGCTTTGACAAATACTCGGCCTACGAGCAGTACTTC. Protein: CASSFDKYSAYEQYF. This chain connects TRBV7-2 to TRBJ2-7; D is uncertain. In germline, CDR1 is SGHTA, CDR2 FQGNSA. The CDR3 runs to 15 residues. V gave up 3 bases and J gave up 2 bases, with 14 bases separating them.

The J gene is TRBJ1-2, the V gene TRBV30; perhaps TRBD1 as D (5 bases). Trimming removed 5 bases from V and 8 bases from J, with 21 bases in between. The CDR3 consists of 14 residues. Germline-derived CDR1 and CDR2 are GTSNPN and SVGIG (reference sequence). The CDR3 loop is CAWSVGAGLFGYTF. Here the CDR3 DNA reads TGTGCCTGGTCTGTAGGGGCAGGGTTGTTCGGCTACACCTTC.

The CDR3, as DNA: TGTGCCAGCAGCCAGGGCACAGGGTATGATGAGCAGTTCTTC. Translation: CASSQGTGYDEQFF. V usage is TRBV14 and J usage is TRBJ2-1, with D possibly matching TRBD1 (6 bases). The germline gives CDR1 SGHDN, CDR2 FVKESK. This CDR3 is 14 amino acids long. Trimming removed 3 bases at V and 8 bases at J, with 14 bases between.

This clone is large within its sample. The V call is TRBV28, the J call TRBJ1-2; TRBD1 matches at 9 bases. The V segment lost 7 bases and the J segment 2 bases; nucleotides outside the gene matches: 14. The germline V gene encodes CDR1 MDHEN and CDR2 SYDVKM. CDR3 length: 17 amino acids. The CDR3 bases are TGTGCCAGCACCCCTTCACCGGGACAGGGAATGAACTATGGCTACACCTTC. Amino acid sequence: CASTPSPGQGMNYGYTF.

This chain connects TRBV29-1 to TRBJ2-5, with 12 nucleotides matching TRBD2. V shed 2 bases, J shed 4 bases, and the junction held 8 bases outside the gene matches. CDR1 is SQVTM, CDR2 ANQGSEA, per germline. This CDR3 is 16 amino acids long. In nucleotides, the CDR3 is TGCAGCGTTGAATTGGCTAGCGGGAGGGCCGGAGAGACCCAGTACTTC. This codes for CSVELASGRAGETQYF.

The chain recombines TRBV6-4 with TRBJ1-5; the match to TRBD1 covers 7 bases. CDR3 size: 18 residues. Germline V CDR1 and CDR2: MRHNA, SNTAGT. V was pared by 0 bases and J by 4 bases, with 12 bases of the junction left unmatched. The CDR3 loop reads CASSDSRLNKGANQPQHF. In nucleotides, the CDR3 is TGTGCCAGCAGTGACTCTAGGTTAAATAAGGGGGCAAATCAGCCCCAGCATTTT.

In DNA, the CDR3 is TGTGCCAGCAGCTTGGGGACAGGGAATAATGAAAAACTGTTTTTT. Translated: CASSLGTGNNEKLFF. V usage is TRBV5-8 and J usage is TRBJ1-4, with 8 positions matching TRBD1. Germline trimming cut 0 bases from V and 4 bases from J; bases unmatched to any gene: 2. The germline V gene has CDR1 SGHTS and CDR2 YDEGEE. CDR3 length: 15 residues.